This TCR beta chain is drawn from a study of blood T cell repertoires in COVID-19 (dated by TCRdb to about 2020). Context from the whole study: Samples from collaborators originated in the United States, Italy and Spain and spanned both the acute and convalescent phases of COVID-19. The prospective study material was composed of cDNA or gDNA derived from T cells, B-cell-depleted T cells, or PBMCs. Deeply sampled blood TCRbeta repertoires from subjects exposed to, actively infected with, or recovered from COVID-19 were included in the dataset. A freely available public database, intended as a resource for researchers studying the immune response to SARS-CoV-2, is where the repertoires were released. The samples were drawn from two sources: the first 160 participants of the ongoing ImmuneRACE study, and 1,254 subjects contributed by 6 global collaborators. The sample metadata nearly always contained a de-identified subject ID, COVID-19 status, age in years and sex. HLA class I and class II types, where available, came from metadata supplied by the sample provider rather than from assay-based typing. The paper's findings and limits, for the study overall: How much clinical and demographic metadata was included differed by source and by participant, and the metadata was provided uncurated.

From a lookup of the germline V gene, CDR1 and CDR2 are ENHRY and SYGVKD. V lost 8 bases and J lost 6 bases, and the count of bases not matched to a germline gene is 15. Including the terminal cysteine and phenylalanine, the CDR3 comprises 15 residues. Only CDR3 DNA remains: 45 bases, in frame from the first base. Whole blood was collected in K2EDTA tubes by collaborating institutions according to the institutions' own protocols. For TCRbeta analysis, collaborators shipped samples in one of three forms: frozen whole blood, isolated PBMCs, or DNA extracted from either of those sample types. TCRbeta CDR3 regions were amplified from genomic DNA by means of the immunoSEQ Assay, a bias-controlled multiplex PCR. In the original analysis: The number of nucleated cells in each sample was estimated by amplification of reference gene primers within the assay. To quantify the absolute abundance of each unique TCRbeta CDR3 rearrangement, sequence reads were collapsed and filtered. For each sample, productive Simpson clonality was calculated as the square root of Simpson's diversity index across productive rearrangements. TCRdb stores this immuneACCESS table with in-frame sequences only. Part of the clones is absent; in the studies checked, under half of the shortfall reflects unresolved V genes, and no reason is known for the rest. From that table come the V and J calls and clone size; the DNA was used to work out D and trimming. This sample gives fewer than 300,000 clones in total; around 88% of them show up just once. The ten largest account for about 5.7% of the sample.

For this clone: Its target antigen remains unknown. The sample holds no much larger clone one base away, and base qualities are not on file.

The TCR was taken from a man older than 75 with acute or convalescent COVID-19. The V gene is TRBV10-3 and the J gene is TRBJ2-7, with 8 middle bases fitting TRBD1. Specimen: peripheral blood. The CDR3 corresponds to CAIREASTGGSEQYF. The nucleotide sequence is given as TGTGCCATCCGAGAAGCTTCTACAGGGGGGTCCGAGCAGTACTTC.